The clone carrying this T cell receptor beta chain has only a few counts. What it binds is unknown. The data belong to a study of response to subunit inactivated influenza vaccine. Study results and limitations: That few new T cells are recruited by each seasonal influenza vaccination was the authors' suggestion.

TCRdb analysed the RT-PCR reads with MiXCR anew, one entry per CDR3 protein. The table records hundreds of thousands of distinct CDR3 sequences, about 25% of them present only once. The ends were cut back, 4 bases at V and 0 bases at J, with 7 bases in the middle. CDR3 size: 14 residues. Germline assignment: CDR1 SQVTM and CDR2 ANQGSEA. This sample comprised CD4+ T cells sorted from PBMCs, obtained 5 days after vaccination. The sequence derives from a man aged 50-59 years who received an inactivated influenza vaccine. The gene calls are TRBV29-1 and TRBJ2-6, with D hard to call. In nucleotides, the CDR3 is TGCAGCGTTGTACTTCTCTCTGGGGCCAACGTCCTGACTTTC. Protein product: CSVVLLSGANVLTF. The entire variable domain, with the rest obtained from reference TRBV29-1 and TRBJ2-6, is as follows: SAVISQKPSRDICQRGTSLTIQCQVDSQVTMMFWYRQQPGQSLTLIATANQGSEATYESGFVIDKFPISRPNLTFSTLTVSNMSPEDSSIYLCSVVLLSGANVLTFGAGSRLTVL.